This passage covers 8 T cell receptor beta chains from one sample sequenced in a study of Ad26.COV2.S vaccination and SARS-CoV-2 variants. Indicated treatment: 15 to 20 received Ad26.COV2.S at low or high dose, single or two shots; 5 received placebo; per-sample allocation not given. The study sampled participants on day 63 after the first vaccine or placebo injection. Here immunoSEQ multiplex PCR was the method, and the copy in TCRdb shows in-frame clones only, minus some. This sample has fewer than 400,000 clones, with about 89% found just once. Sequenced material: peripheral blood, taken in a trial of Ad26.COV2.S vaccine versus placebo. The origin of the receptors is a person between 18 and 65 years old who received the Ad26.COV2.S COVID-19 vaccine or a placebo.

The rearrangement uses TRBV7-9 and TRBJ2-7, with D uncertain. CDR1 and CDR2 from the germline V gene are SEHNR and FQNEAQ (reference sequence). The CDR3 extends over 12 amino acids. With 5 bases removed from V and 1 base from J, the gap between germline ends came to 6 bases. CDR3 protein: CASSGVSYEQYF. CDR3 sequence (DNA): TGTGCCAGCAGCGGGGTTTCCTACGAGCAGTACTTC.

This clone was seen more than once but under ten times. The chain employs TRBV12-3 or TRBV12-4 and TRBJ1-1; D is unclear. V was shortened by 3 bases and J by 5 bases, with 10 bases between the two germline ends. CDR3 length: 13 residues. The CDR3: CASSFQDGTEAFF. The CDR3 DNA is TGTGCCAGCAGTTTTCAGGACGGAACTGAAGCTTTCTTT.

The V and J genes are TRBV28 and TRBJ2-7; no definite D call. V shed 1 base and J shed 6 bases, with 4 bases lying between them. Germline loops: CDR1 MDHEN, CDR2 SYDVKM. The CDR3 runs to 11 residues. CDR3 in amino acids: CASSLLGEQYF. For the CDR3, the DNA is TGTGCCAGCAGTTTATTGGGCGAGCAGTACTTC.

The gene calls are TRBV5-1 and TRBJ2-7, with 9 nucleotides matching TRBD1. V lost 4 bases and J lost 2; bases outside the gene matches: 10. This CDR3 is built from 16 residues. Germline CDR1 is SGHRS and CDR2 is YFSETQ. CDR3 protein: CASSRTDRGSTYEQYF. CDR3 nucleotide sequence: TGCGCCAGCAGCCGAACAGACAGGGGGTCTACCTACGAGCAGTACTTC.

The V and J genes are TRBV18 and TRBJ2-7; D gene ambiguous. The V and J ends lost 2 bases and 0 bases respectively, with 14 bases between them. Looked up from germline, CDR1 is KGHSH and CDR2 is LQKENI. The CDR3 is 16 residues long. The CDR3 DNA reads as TGTGCCAGCTCACCAAAGGCGAGCGTCCTCTCCTACGAGCAGTACTTC. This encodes CASSPKASVLSYEQYF.

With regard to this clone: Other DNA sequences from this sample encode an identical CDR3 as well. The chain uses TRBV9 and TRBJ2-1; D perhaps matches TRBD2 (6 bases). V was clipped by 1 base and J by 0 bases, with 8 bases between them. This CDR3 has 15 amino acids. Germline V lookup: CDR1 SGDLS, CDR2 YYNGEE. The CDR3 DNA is TGTGCCAGCAGCGTACAGGGAGGCTCCTACAATGAGCAGTTCTTC. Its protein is CASSVQGGSYNEQFF.

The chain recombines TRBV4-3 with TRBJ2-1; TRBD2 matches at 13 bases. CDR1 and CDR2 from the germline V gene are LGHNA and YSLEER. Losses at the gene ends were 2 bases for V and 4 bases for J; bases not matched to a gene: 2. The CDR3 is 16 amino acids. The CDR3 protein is CASSQTSGRAYNEQFF. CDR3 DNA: TGCGCCAGCAGCCAAACTAGCGGGAGGGCATACAATGAGCAGTTCTTC.

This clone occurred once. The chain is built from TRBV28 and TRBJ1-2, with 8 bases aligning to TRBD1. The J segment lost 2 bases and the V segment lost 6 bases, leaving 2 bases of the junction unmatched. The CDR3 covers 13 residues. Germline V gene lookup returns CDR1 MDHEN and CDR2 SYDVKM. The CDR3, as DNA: TGTGCCAGCAGGACAGGGGAAAACTATGGCTACACCTTC. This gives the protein CASRTGENYGYTF.